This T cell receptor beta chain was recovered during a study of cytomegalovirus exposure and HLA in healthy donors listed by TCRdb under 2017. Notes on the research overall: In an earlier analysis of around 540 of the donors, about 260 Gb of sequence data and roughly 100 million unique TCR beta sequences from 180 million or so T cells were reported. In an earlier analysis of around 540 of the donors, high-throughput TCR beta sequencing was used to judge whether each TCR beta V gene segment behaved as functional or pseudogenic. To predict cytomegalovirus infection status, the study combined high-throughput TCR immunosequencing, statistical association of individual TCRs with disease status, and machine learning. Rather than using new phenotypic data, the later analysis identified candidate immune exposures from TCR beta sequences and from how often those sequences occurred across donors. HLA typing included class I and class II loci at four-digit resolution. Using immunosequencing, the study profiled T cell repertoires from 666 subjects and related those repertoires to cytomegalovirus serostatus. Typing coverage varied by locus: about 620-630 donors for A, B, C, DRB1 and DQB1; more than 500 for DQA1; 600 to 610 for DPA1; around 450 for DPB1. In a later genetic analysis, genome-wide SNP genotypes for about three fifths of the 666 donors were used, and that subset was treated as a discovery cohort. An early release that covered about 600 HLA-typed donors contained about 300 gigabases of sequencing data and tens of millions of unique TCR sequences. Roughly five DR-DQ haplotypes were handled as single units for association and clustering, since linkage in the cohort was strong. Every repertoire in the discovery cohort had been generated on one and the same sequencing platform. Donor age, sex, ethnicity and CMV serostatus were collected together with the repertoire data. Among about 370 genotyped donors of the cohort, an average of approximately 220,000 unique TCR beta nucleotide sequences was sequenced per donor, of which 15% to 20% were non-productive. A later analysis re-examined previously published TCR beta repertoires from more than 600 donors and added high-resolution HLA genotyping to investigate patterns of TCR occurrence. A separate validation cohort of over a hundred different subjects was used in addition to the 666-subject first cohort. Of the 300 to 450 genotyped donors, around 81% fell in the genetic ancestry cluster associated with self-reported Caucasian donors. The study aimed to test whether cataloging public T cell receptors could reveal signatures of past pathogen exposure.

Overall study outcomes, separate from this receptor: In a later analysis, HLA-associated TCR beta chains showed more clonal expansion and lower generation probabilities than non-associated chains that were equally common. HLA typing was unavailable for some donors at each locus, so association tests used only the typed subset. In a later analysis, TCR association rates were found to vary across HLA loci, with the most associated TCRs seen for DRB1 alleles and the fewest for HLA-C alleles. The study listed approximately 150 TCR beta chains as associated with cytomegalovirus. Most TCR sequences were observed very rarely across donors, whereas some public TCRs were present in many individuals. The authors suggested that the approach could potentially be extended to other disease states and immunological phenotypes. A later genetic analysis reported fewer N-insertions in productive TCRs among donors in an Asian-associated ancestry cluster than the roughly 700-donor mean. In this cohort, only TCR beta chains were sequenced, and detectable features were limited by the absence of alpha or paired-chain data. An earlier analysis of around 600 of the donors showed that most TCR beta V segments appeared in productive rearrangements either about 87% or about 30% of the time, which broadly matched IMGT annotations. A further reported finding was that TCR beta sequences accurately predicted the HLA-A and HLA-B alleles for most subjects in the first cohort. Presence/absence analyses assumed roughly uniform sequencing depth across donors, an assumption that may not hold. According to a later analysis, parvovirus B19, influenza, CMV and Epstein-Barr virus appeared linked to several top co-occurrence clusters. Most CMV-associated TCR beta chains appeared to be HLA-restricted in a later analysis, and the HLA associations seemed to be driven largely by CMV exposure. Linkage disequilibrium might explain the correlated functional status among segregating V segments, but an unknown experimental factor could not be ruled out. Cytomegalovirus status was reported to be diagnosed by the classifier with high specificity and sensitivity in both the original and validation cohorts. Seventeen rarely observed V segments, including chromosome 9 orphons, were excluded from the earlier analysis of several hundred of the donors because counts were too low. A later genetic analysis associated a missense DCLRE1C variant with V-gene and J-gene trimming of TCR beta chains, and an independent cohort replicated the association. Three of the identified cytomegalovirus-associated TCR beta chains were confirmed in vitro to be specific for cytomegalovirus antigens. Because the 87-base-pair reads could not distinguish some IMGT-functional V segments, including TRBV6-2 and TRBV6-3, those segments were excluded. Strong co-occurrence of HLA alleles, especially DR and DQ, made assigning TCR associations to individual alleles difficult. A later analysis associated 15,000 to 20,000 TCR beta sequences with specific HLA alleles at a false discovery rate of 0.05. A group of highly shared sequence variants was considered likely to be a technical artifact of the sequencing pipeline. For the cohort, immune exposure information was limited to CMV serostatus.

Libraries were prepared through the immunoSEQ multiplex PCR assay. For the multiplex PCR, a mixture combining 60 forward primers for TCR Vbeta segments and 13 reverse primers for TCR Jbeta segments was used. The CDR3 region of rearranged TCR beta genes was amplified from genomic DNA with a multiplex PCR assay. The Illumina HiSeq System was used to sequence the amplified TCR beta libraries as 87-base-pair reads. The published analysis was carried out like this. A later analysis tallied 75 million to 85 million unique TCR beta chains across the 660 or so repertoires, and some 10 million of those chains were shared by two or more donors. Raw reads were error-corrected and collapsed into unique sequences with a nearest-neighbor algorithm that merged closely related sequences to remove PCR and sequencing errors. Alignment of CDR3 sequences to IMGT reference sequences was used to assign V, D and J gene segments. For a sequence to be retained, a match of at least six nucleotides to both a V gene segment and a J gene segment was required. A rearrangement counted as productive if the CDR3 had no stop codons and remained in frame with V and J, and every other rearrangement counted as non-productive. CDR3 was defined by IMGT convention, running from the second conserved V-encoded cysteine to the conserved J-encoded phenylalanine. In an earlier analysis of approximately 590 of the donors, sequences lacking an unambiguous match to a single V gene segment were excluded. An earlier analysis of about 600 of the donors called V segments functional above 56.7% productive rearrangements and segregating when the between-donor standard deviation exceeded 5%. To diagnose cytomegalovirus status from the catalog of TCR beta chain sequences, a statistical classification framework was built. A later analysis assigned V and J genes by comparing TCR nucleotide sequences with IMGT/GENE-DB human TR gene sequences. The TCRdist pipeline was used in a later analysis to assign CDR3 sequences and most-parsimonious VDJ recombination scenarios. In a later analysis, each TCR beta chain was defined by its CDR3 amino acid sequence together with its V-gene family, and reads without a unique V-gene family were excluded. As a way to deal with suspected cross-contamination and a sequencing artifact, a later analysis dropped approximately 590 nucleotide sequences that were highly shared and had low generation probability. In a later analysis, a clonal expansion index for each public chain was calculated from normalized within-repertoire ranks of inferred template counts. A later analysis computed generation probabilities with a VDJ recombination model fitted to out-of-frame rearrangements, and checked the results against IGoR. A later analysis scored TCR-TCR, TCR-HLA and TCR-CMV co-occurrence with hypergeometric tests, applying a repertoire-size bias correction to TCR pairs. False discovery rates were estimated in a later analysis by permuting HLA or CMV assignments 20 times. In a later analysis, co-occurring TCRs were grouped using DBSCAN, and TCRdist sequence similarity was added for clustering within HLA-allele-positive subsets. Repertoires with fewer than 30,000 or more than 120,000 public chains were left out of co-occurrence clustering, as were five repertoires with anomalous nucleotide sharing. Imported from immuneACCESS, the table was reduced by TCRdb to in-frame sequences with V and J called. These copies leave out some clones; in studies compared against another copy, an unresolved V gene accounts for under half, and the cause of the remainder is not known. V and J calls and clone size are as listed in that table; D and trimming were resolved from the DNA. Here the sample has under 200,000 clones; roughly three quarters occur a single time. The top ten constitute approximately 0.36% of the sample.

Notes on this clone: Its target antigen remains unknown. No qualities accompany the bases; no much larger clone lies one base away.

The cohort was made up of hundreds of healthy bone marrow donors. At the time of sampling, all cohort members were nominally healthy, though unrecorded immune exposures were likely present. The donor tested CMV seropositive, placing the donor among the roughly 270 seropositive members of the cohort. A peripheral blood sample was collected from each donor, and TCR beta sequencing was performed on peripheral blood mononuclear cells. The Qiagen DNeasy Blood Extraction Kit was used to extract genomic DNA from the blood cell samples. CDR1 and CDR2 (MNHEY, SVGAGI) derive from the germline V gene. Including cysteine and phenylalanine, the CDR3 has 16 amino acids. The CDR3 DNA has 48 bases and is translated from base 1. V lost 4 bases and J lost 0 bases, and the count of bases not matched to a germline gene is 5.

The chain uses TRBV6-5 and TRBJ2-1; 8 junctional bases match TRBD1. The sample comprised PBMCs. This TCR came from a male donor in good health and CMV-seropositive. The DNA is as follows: TGTGCCAGCAGTTTTGACAGGGGTCCCTCCTACAATGAGCAGTTCTTC. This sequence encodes CASSFDRGPSYNEQFF.